This T cell receptor beta chain was recorded in a study of CD8+ T cells in alopecia areata. Study-level findings and limits: Researchers say the link of baseline CD8+ expansion to response remains uncertain, with one nonresponder. Persistence in scalp and blood during tofacitinib was observed for many expanded lesional clones.

Treatment specified: oral pan-JAK inhibitor, 5-10 mg twice daily. V gave up 6 bases and J gave up 0 bases, with 11 bases separating them. The CDR3 is made up of 13 amino acids. Germline assignment: CDR1 SQVTM and CDR2 ANQGSEA. Details on this clone: Its antigen is still unknown.

The authors extracted RNA and reverse transcribed it into cDNA as the sequencing template. The assay was immunoSEQ multiplex PCR, and TCRdb's table has in-frame clones only and misses some. The sample lists 85,000 to 110,000 clones, around 86% seen once, with roughly 11% in the top ten. The chain combines TRBV29-1 with TRBJ2-5, with a tentative D call TRBD2 (5 bases). This specimen consisted of CD8+ T cells sorted from blood, obtained between weeks 30 and 35, from a patient treated with tofacitinib. The source is a human donor with alopecia areata. The CDR3 region is CSVMGSDQETQYF. The CDR3 region has the DNA TGCAGCGTAATGGGGAGTGACCAAGAGACCCAGTACTTC.